This TCR beta chain was identified during a study of blood T cell repertoires in COVID-19. Whole-study context: COVID-19 samples collected from the United States, Italy and Spain covered acute and convalescent phases.

Per the germline V gene, CDR1 is LNHDA and CDR2 is SQIVND (reference sequence). This CDR3 comprises 16 residues. Trimming removed 2 bases at V and 0 bases at J, with 11 bases between. Under the authors' procedure: Estimates of nucleated cell counts were drawn from the amplification of reference gene primers. Sequenced by immunoSEQ multiplex PCR; TCRdb stores in-frame clones only, minus some. The V and J calls and the clone size are those of that table, but D and trimming were determined from the DNA. This sample yields about 480,000 clones, of which roughly nine tenths are seen a single time; 7.5% to 9% belongs to the top ten. Patients at the Seattle site were enrolled during active infection and followed longitudinally.

This receptor was obtained from a woman aged 50 to 60 with COVID-19, enrolled during active disease. This chain uses TRBV19 with TRBJ1-5; D is unresolved. Specimen: peripheral blood. CDR3 protein: CASSIPGWASNQPQHF. The CDR3, as DNA: TGTGCCAGTAGTATACCCGGATGGGCTAGCAATCAGCCCCAGCATTTT.